This passage covers 14 T cell receptor beta chains from one sample sequenced in a study of type 1 regulatory T cells. Using its own MiXCR run on the reads, TCRdb lists one record per CDR3 protein. The table shows over 55,000 distinct CDR3 sequences, with around 68% occurring only once. Antigens for these TCRs are unknown. The source material was cultured T cells, either the whole culture or a sorted T cell fraction (not recorded which). Subset defined: Tr1-enriched cell product generated in vitro against host alloantigens. Every receptor here comes from a human donor in good health.

This clonotype has only a few counts. This chain links TRBV7-6 with TRBJ2-7; D remains ambiguous. The germline V gene has CDR1 SGHVS and CDR2 FNYEAQ. The V and J ends lost 5 bases and 3 bases respectively, with 8 bases between them. CDR3 length: 12 amino acids. The CDR3 protein is CASSDDIYEQYF. The CDR3 DNA sequence: TGTGCCAGCAGCGACGACATCTACGAGCAGTACTTC.

The chain uses TRBV12-3 or TRBV12-4 and TRBJ1-3; a possible D gene is TRBD1 (5 bases). The CDR3 consists of 13 residues. Trimming removed 7 bases at V and 2 bases at J, with 9 bases between. CDR3 in DNA: TGTGCCAGCAAAGGGACCCCTGGAAACACCATATATTTT. Translation: CASKGTPGNTIYF.

This sequence joins TRBV20-1 and TRBJ2-3, with D possibly matching TRBD1 (6 bases). The length of the CDR3 is 13 residues. The germline V and J ends were trimmed by 5 bases and 5 bases, with 14 bases remaining between them. The V gene's germline CDR1 is DFQATT and CDR2 SNEGSKA (reference sequence). This CDR3 is CSAGNRDRDTQYF. The CDR3 nucleotides are TGCAGTGCTGGAAACAGGGATCGAGATACGCAGTATTTT.

The chain links TRBV3-2 to TRBJ2-5; the D call in the table, TRBD2, was not verified against the DNA. TRBV3-2 counts as a pseudogene. The CDR3 runs 16 residues. The CDR3: CASSEGPSGFQETQYF. The CDR3, as DNA: TGTGCCAGCAGCGAGGGGCCTAGCGGGTTTCAAGAGACCCAGTACTTC.

The rearrangement joins TRBV28 to TRBJ2-3, with TRBD2 matching 7 bases. CDR3 length equals 15 residues. V was pared by 2 bases and J by 8 bases, with 10 bases of the junction left unmatched. CDR1 is MDHEN, CDR2 SYDVKM, per germline. CDR3: CASSLGLAAGGTQYF. The DNA of the CDR3 is TGTGCCAGCAGTTTAGGTCTAGCGGCCGGGGGTACGCAGTATTTT.

With regard to this clonotype: The junction differs from germline at one of its ends, possibly a read error. This chain uses TRBV24-1 with TRBJ2-5; weak D call: TRBD1 (5 bases). The CDR3 extends over 13 amino acids. Germline V gene sequence: CDR1 KGHDR, CDR2 SFDVKD. CDR3 DNA: TGTGCCACCAGCATACATGGACAAGAGACCCGGTACTTC. Amino acids: CATSIHGQETRYF.

The chain has TRBV27 and TRBJ1-1, with D unresolved. Per the germline V gene, CDR1 is MNHEY and CDR2 is SMNVEV (reference sequence). There are 11 residues in the CDR3. Trimming took off 6 bases at V and 8 bases at J, with 10 bases between the two ends. The CDR3 loop reads CASRTPTEAFF. Here the CDR3 DNA reads TGTGCCAGCAGAACTCCCACAGAAGCTTTCTTT.

This clonotype was observed a handful of times. The chain recombines TRBV27 with TRBJ2-1; 12 bases align to TRBD1. Germline loops: CDR1 MNHEY, CDR2 SMNVEV (reference sequence). Trimming cost V 9 bases and J 2 bases; bases outside gene matches: 5. The CDR3 has 15 amino acids. In nucleotides, the CDR3 is TGTGCCAGTCGGGACAGGGGGCTTACCTACAATGAGCAGTTCTTC. It yields the protein CASRDRGLTYNEQFF.

The chain's CDR3 is CASSPDRGIQETQYF. CDR3 DNA sequence: TGTGCCAGCAGCCCCGACAGGGGGATTCAAGAGACCCAGTACTTC. The chain recombines TRBV27 with TRBJ2-5, with TRBD1 identical over 9 bases. CDR3 size: 15 residues. Losses at the gene ends were 6 bases for V and 2 bases for J; bases not matched to a gene: 7. Germline V lookup: CDR1 MNHEY, CDR2 SMNVEV (reference sequence).

The table lists this clonotype with a count of one. The genes are TRBV5-1 and TRBJ1-6, with unresolved D. Trimming pared 0 bases from V and 8 bases from J, leaving 6 bases between. The CDR3 has 13 amino acids. Germline CDR1 SGHRS, CDR2 YFSETQ. The CDR3 is CASSLVDDSPLHF. Written as DNA, the CDR3 is TGCGCCAGCAGCTTGGTGGACGATTCACCCCTCCACTTT. The full variable domain, completed using reference TRBV5-1 and TRBJ1-6, is KAGVTQTPRYLIKTRGQQVTLSCSPISGHRSVSWYQQTPGQGLQFLFEYFSETQRNKGNFPGRFSGRQFSNSRSEMNVSTLELGDSALYLCASSLVDDSPLHFGNGTRLTVT.

Many counts were recorded for this clonotype. V is TRBV27 and J is TRBJ2-3; D not certain. This CDR3 is built from 11 residues. Trimming took off 3 bases at V and 7 bases at J, with 5 bases between the two ends. The V gene's germline CDR1 is MNHEY and CDR2 SMNVEV (reference sequence). CDR3: CASSFLHTQYF. CDR3 nucleotide sequence: TGTGCCAGCAGTTTCCTTCATACGCAGTATTTT.

This clonotype was observed a handful of times. The rearrangement uses TRBV20-1 and TRBJ2-7; D may be TRBD2 (5 bases). The CDR3 runs to 13 residues. Germline V lookup: CDR1 DFQATT, CDR2 SNEGSKA (reference sequence). Trimming took 2 bases from V and 3 from J, leaving 11 bases between them. The CDR3 DNA sequence: TGCAGTGCTAGAACCGGGATGGTCTACGAGCAGTACTTC. Amino acid sequence: CSARTGMVYEQYF.

The chain has TRBV3-1 and TRBJ2-1, with a tentative D call TRBD2 (6 bases). V shed 10 bases and J shed 7 bases, with 20 bases lying between them. Per the germline V gene, CDR1 is LGHDT and CDR2 is YNNKEL (reference sequence). This CDR3 region has 14 residues. The DNA of the CDR3 is TGTGCCACCGGAAAAAATGGGGGGTGGAATGAGCAGTTCTTC. Protein: CATGKNGGWNEQFF.

The rearrangement uses TRBV29-1 and TRBJ2-7; D uncertain. The germline V and J ends were trimmed by 7 bases and 5 bases, with 12 bases remaining between them. Germline V gives CDR1 SQVTM, CDR2 ANQGSEA. The CDR3 has 11 residues. CDR3 nucleotide sequence: TGCAGCGCTGTCAATGGGAACGAGCAGTACTTC. Protein sequence: CSAVNGNEQYF.